This is a list of T cell receptor beta chains from one sample in a study of blood T cell repertoires in COVID-19. Generated by immunoSEQ multiplex PCR, the TCRdb table keeps only in-frame clones and is missing some. Among around 180,000 clones listed, about 81% were seen once. Sample: peripheral blood. The receptor set was obtained from a woman aged 80 or older with COVID-19, enrolled during active disease. The CDR3 runs from the conserved cysteine through the conserved F or W. D genes are given only for firm matches. Some rows have no size entry. The others give once, few or many, or a class for an expanded clone.

DNA	CDR3	D	V	size	J	length
TGTGCCAGCAGCCAAGTGTCCCCAGGCTTGAACACTGAAGCTTTCTTT	CASSQVSPGLNTEAFF	NA	TRBV3-1/TRBV3-2	NA	TRBJ1-1	16
TGTGCCAGCAGTTTGACAGGGAGGTCCTACAATGAGCAGTTCTTC	CASSLTGRSYNEQFF	NA	TRBV28	NA	TRBJ2-1	15
TGCGCCAGCAGCCAAGGGAGGGGGCGGACTAATGAAAAACTGTTTTTT	CASSQGRGRTNEKLFF	TRBD1	TRBV4-3	once	TRBJ1-4	16
TGTGCCAGCAGCTTAGGTAGCGGGGGGACTTACGAGCAGTACTTC	CASSLGSGGTYEQYF	TRBD2	TRBV11-2	NA	TRBJ2-7	15
TGTGCCAGCAGTGAAACGAGGACAGGGTTAGGAAACACCATATATTTT	CASSETRTGLGNTIYF	TRBD1	TRBV6-1	few	TRBJ1-3	16
TGTGCCAGCAGTGACAGACAGAACACCGGGGAGCTGTTTTTT	CASSDRQNTGELFF	NA	TRBV2	few	TRBJ2-2	14
TGTGCCACCAGCCGGGACAGTTATAGCTCCTACGAGCAGTACTTC	CATSRDSYSSYEQYF	TRBD1	TRBV15	NA	TRBJ2-7	15
TGTGCCAGCAGTTACCATAACCGGGACAGGTTCAACGAGCAGTACTTC	CASSYHNRDRFNEQYF	TRBD1	TRBV6-2/TRBV6-3	NA	TRBJ2-7	16
TGTGCTAGCAGCTTAGCTTCAGGGCTTGGACTGTTTTTT	CASSLASGLGLFF	NA	TRBV7-7	NA	TRBJ1-4	13
TGTGCCAGCAGTTCGGACGGGGGGTCCTACGAGCAGTACTTC	CASSSDGGSYEQYF	TRBD2	TRBV6-5	NA	TRBJ2-7	14
TGTGCCAGCAGCCCGCCGGACTCACCGTGGAATGAGCAGTTCTTC	CASSPPDSPWNEQFF	NA	TRBV7-8	NA	TRBJ2-1	15
TGTGCCAGTAGTATGGCGGGCCCCCACGAGCAGTACTTC	CASSMAGPHEQYF	NA	TRBV19	NA	TRBJ2-7	13
TGTGCTAGTGGTTTCAGACTAGCGGGCCACAATGAGCAGTTCTTC	CASGFRLAGHNEQFF	TRBD2	TRBV12-5	NA	TRBJ2-1	15
TGTGCCAGCAGCCGTGGACAGGGAATGCTAGGTGAGCAGTTCTTC	CASSRGQGMLGEQFF	TRBD1	TRBV28	NA	TRBJ2-1	15